Reported below is one TCR beta chain. The V and J ends lost 3 bases and 6 bases respectively, with 10 bases between them. Germline V lookup: CDR1 SGHNT, CDR2 YENEEA. The CDR3 is 13 residues long. This record comes from a study of T cell responses to AZD1222 COVID-19 vaccine. The data were produced by immunoSEQ multiplex PCR, yet TCRdb's version contains in-frame clones alone and is incomplete. The sample lists around 120,000 clones, approximately 83% occurring once. This receptor was identified in an adult in good health. The gene calls are TRBV11-3 and TRBJ2-3; D gene ambiguous. The sequencing here drew on peripheral blood, taken on day 0 of MenACWY control vaccination. CDR3 loop: CASSFGKVDTQYF. The CDR3 DNA sequence: TGTGCCAGCAGCTTTGGAAAAGTGGATACGCAGTATTTT.